These 11 T cell receptor beta chains originate from one sample sequenced in a study of T cell changes during pregnancy in multiple sclerosis. Generated by immunoSEQ multiplex PCR, the TCRdb table keeps only in-frame clones and is missing some. The sample has tens of thousands of clones, approximately 90% seen once. Source: peripheral blood, taken before pregnancy. These receptor sequences come from a female donor with multiple sclerosis, enrolled in a pregnancy study.

The chain employs TRBV18 and TRBJ2-2; the D is unclear. V was clipped by 1 base and J by 6 bases, with 9 bases between them. The CDR3 runs to 14 residues. CDR1 is KGHSH, CDR2 LQKENI, per germline. CDR3 nucleotide sequence: TGTGCCAGCTCACCACAGAGGATTGCCGGGGAGCTGTTTTTT. Its protein is CASSPQRIAGELFF.

The chain joins TRBV19 to TRBJ2-5; TRBD2 matches 10 bases. V was pared by 4 bases and J by 4 bases, with 9 bases of the junction left unmatched. The CDR3 totals 16 residues. Germline loops: CDR1 LNHDA, CDR2 SQIVND (reference sequence). CDR3 DNA: TGTGCCAGTAGTACAGGAGCGGGAGGGTTCGGAGAGACCCAGTACTTC. As protein: CASSTGAGGFGETQYF. The complete variable domain, with remaining parts taken from reference TRBV19 and TRBJ2-5, reads DGGITQSPKYLFRKEGQNVTLSCEQNLNHDAMYWYRQDPGQGLRLIYYSQIVNDFQKGDIAEGYSVSREKKESFPLTVTSAQKNPTAFYLCASSTGAGGFGETQYFGPGTRLLVL.

The chain recombines TRBV6-6 with TRBJ2-3; TRBD2 is a possible D gene (6 bases). The V gene's germline CDR1 is MNHNY and CDR2 SVGAGI (reference sequence). With 0 bases removed from V and 4 bases from J, the gap between germline ends came to 11 bases. The CDR3 has 15 residues. The CDR3 loop reads CASSYSGGGADTQYF. The DNA of the CDR3 is TGTGCCAGCAGTTACTCGGGGGGAGGAGCAGATACGCAGTATTTT.

J is TRBJ1-2 and V is TRBV19; D perhaps matches TRBD1 (5 bases). Per germline, CDR1 LNHDA and CDR2 SQIVND (reference sequence). Trimming took off 7 bases at V and 6 bases at J, with 15 bases between the two ends. The CDR3 has 13 residues. Here the CDR3 reads CASTLRGSDGYTF. The DNA of the CDR3 is TGTGCCAGTACCCTCCGGGGGAGTGATGGCTACACCTTC.

This clone has more than one count but fewer than ten. The J gene is TRBJ2-3, the V gene TRBV21-1; the D call TRBD2 from the table was never checked on the DNA. TRBV21-1 is annotated as a pseudogene. The CDR3 has 16 residues. CDR3 bases: TGTGCCAGCAGCAATGGGGAGCCGGAGGGCCCAGATACGCAGTATTTT. It translates to CASSNGEPEGPDTQYF.

The V and J genes are TRBV5-1 and TRBJ2-2, with D perhaps TRBD1 (6 bases). The CDR3 loop spans 14 amino acids. V lost 4 bases and J lost 4, with 11 bases in between. CDR1 is SGHRS and CDR2 is YFSETQ in the germline V gene. In DNA form, the CDR3 reads TGCGCCAGCAGCCCGGGACACCCCACCGGGGAGCTGTTTTTT. Translating it yields CASSPGHPTGELFF.

This clone showed up just once. J is TRBJ1-5 and V is TRBV6-6; the D gene is possibly TRBD1 (5 bases). Germline CDR1 and CDR2: MNHNY and SVGAGI (reference sequence). CDR3 length: 15 amino acids. V lost 0 bases and J 10 bases, leaving 16 bases between the germline ends. CDR3 residues: CASSYSKAEGRPQHF. The CDR3 DNA is TGTGCCAGCAGTTACTCGAAGGCGGAGGGGAGACCCCAGCATTTT.

The rearrangement uses TRBV20-1 and TRBJ2-1; no clear D. The CDR3 has 11 residues. Trimming cost V 3 bases and J 8 bases, with 8 bases left between them. Germline V gene sequence: CDR1 DFQATT, CDR2 SNEGSKA (reference sequence). Here the CDR3 reads CSASVLHEQFF. CDR3 in DNA: TGCAGTGCTAGCGTCCTCCATGAGCAGTTCTTC.

V and J are TRBV6-5 and TRBJ1-2, with D uncertain. V was trimmed by 4 bases and J by 8 bases, leaving 11 bases between them. This CDR3 is built from 12 residues. Germline CDR1 is MNHEY and CDR2 is SVGAGI. DNA for the CDR3: TGTGCCAGCAGTTTCTTTGGTACAGGCTACACCTTC. Protein sequence: CASSFFGTGYTF.

The rearrangement links TRBV10-1 to TRBJ2-7; D perhaps matches TRBD1 (5 bases). The V end lost 5 bases, the J end lost 2 bases, and 13 bases lay between the germline ends. Germline lookup yields CDR1 WNHNN and CDR2 SYGVQD (reference sequence). This CDR3 is 14 amino acids long. DNA for the CDR3: TGCGCCAGCAGTTTTGAACAGGCGGCCTACGAGCAGTACTTC. Protein product: CASSFEQAAYEQYF.

The V gene is TRBV5-1, the J gene TRBJ2-7; TRBD2 matches 11 bases. Germline values: CDR1 SGHRS, CDR2 YFSETQ. The junction had 4 bases not matched to a gene; V was cut back by 3 bases and J by 2 bases. This CDR3 comprises 15 residues. Here the CDR3 reads CASSSTSGSPYEQYF. The CDR3 coding sequence is TGCGCCAGCAGCTCCACTAGCGGGAGCCCCTACGAGCAGTACTTC.